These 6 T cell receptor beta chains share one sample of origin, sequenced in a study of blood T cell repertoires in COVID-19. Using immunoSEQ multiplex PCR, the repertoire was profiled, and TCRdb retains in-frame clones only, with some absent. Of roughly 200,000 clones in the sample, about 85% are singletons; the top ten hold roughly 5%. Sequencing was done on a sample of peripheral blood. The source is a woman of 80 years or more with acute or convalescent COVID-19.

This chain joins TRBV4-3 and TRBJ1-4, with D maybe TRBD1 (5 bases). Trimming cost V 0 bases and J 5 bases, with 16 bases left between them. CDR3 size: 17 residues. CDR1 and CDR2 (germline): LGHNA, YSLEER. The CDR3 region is CASSQDHGGVGNEKLFF. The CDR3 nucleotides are TGCGCCAGCAGCCAAGATCACGGGGGGGTCGGAAATGAAAAACTGTTTTTT.

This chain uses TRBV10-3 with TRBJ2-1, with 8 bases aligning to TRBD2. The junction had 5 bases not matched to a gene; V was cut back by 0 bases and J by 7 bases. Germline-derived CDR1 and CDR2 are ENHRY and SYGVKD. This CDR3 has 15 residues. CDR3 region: CAISESLAGSNEQFF. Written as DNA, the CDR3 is TGTGCCATCAGTGAGTCGTTAGCGGGATCAAATGAGCAGTTCTTC.

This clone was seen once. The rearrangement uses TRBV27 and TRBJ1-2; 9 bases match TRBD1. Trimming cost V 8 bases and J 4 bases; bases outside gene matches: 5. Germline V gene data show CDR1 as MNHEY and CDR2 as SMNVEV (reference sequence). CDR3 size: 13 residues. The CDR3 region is CASGPGQGYGYTF. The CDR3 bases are TGTGCCAGCGGTCCGGGACAGGGCTATGGCTACACCTTC.

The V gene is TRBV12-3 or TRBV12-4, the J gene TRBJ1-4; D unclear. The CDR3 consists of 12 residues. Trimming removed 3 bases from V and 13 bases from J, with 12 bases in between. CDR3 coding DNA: TGTGCCAGCAGTTTCGAGGGTGATATACTGTTTTTT. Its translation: CASSFEGDILFF.

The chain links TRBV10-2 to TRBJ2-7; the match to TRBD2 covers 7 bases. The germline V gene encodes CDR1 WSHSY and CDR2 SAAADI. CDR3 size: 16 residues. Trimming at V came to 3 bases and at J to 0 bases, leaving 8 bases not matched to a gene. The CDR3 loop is CASSEYGRGNSYEQYF. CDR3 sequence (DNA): TGCGCCAGCAGTGAATATGGGCGGGGGAACTCCTACGAGCAGTACTTC.

CDR3 protein: CASSFVGPTGGYYEQYF. CDR3 bases: TGTGCCAGCAGTTTTGTCGGTCCCACAGGGGGATACTACGAGCAGTACTTC. The chain has TRBV27 and TRBJ2-7; 8 bases align to TRBD1. The CDR3 sequence is 17 residues long. V lost 3 bases to trimming and J lost 3 bases; unmatched junction nucleotides: 13. Germline V CDR1 and CDR2: MNHEY, SMNVEV (reference sequence).